The entry that follows covers one TCR beta chain sequence. The data were obtained in a study of memory CD8 T cells in hepatitis C reinfection. The overall study: HCV reinfection meant a positive HCV RNA test after two negative tests at least 60 days apart. Between 3 and 8 weeks after reinfection detection, peak samples were drawn.

Data came from immunoSEQ multiplex PCR; TCRdb stores just in-frame clones and leaves some out. This sample carries 40,000 to 45,000 clones, more than 75% of them seen once, and the ten largest clones take 1% to 1.5%. CDR1 and CDR2 from the germline V gene are SGHVS and FQNEAQ. The length of the CDR3 is 17 residues. V dropped 6 bases and J dropped 0 bases, with 15 bases sitting between them. The time point denotes: peak reinfection, 3 to 8 weeks after reinfection detection. No in vitro expansion preceded TCR sequencing of the sorted cells. J is TRBJ2-6 and V is TRBV7-8; D unresolved. The sample taken for sequencing was naive CD8+ T cells sorted from blood. The TCR originated in a man aged 18 to 30 with hepatitis C virus infection. CDR3 in DNA: TGTGCCAGCAGGGGCGTACGGCGAGACTCTGGGGCCAACGTCCTGACTTTC. Amino acids: CASRGVRRDSGANVLTF.